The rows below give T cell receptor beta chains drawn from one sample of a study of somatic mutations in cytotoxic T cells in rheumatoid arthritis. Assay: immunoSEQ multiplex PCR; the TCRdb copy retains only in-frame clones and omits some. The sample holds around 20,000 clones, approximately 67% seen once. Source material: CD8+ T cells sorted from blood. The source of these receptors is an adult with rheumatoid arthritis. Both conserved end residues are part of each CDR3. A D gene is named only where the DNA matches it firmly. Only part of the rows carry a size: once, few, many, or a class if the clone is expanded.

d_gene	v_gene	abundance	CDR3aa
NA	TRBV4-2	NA	CASSQQLATNTGELFF
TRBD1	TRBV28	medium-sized	CASSLGQGNQPQHF
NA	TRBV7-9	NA	CASSQGWGGHFQETQYF
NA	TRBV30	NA	CAWIPTGNYGYTF
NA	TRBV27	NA	CASSLSPHEQYF
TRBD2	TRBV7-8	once	CASILGGREQGETQYF
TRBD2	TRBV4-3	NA	CASSPSSGGRYEQYF
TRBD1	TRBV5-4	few	CASSLGQGLAFF
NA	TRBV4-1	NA	CASSRTPSYEQYF
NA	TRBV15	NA	CATSRDIFTSRETQYF
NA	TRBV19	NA	CASSGQTDTQYF
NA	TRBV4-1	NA	CASSQDRTNTEAFF
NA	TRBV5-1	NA	CASRGTMNTEAFF
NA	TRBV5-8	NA	CASSRTDYEQYF
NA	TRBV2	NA	CASREPTDNEKLFF
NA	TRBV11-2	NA	CASSPAKGRSTGELFF
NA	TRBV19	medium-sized	CASSIEEGGDEQYF
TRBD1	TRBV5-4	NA	CASSHGTGKETQYF
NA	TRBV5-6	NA	CASSFRENFWNTEAFF
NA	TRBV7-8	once	CASSSPGNTEAFF
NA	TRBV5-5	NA	CASGDREQYF
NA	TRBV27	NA	CASSGFRDTMSETQYF
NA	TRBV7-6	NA	CASSFFASGNTIYF
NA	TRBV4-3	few	CASSQSGDFPEAFF
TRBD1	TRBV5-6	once	CASSPRDRGRSPLHF
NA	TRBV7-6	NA	CASSFDPLAEQYF
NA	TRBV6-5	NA	CASSYFSGTPDTQYF
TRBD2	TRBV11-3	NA	CASSLGAAGGPRETQYF
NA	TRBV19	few	CASTAGLPYEQYF
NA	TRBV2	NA	CASIKGSSYNSPLHF
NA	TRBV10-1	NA	CASSESRDSYYEQYF
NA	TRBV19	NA	CASSTSNYEQYF
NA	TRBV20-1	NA	CSAREMGTQYF
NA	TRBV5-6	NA	CASSFLGTLHNEQFF
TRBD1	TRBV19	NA	CASSIGTGRNEQFF
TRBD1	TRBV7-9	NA	CASSLGTDPGYNSPLHF
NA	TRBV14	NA	CASSWTGNTEAFF
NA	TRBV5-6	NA	CASSSPIFTDTQYF
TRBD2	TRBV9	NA	CASSEAGATYEQYF
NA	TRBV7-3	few	CASSLWGGRGYTF
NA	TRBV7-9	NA	CASSYPGAPTQDHF
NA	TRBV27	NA	CASSTTGFTGANVLTF
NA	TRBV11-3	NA	CASSLGGNTEAFF
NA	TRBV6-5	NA	CASSHPFGTDTQYF
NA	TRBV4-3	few	CASSQHLTGNDEKLFF
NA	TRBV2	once	CASRYRVNTEAFF
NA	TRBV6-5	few	CASSYSSTYEQYF
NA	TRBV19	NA	CASSIGTYTDTQYF
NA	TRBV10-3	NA	CAISEKTGAIFMEQYF
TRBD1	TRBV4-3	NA	CASSQEDRGGSYEQYF
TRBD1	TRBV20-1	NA	CSATTGGEQFF
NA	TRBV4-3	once	CASSQSSSYNEQFF